These T cell receptor beta chains were read from a single sample in a study of blood T cells in healthy people across ages. TCRdb called the 5' RACE reads again in MiXCR, with one record for every CDR3 protein. The sample consists of hundreds of thousands of distinct CDR3 sequences, roughly 53% of them appearing once. Material: blood. All receptors come from a man between 60 and 70 years old in good health. Both conserved end residues are part of each CDR3. The order of the fields is J gene, clone size, V gene, D gene, CDR3 protein, CDR3 DNA. D genes are given only for firm matches. The size entry is marked missing in some rows and otherwise reads once, few, many or a size class.

TRBJ2-7 | . | TRBV20-1 | TRBD2 | CSASIAGGIYEQYF | TGCAGTGCTAGTATAGCGGGGGGGATCTACGAGCAGTACTTC
TRBJ2-3 | . | TRBV29-1 | . | CSVVLPREADTQYF | TGCAGCGTTGTCTTACCCAGGGAGGCAGATACGCAGTATTTT
TRBJ1-4 | . | TRBV7-9 | . | CASSLLLGGEKLFF | TGTGCCAGCAGCTTACTTTTGGGGGGCGAAAAACTGTTTTTT
TRBJ1-5 | . | TRBV20-1 | . | CSAPDSTYNQPQHF | TGCAGTGCCCCGGACAGCACTTACAATCAGCCCCAGCATTTT
TRBJ2-1 | many | TRBV7-9 | TRBD2 | CASSGQRGIPNEQFF | TGTGCCAGCAGCGGGCAGCGGGGGATCCCCAATGAGCAGTTCTTC
TRBJ1-3 | . | TRBV12-3/TRBV12-4 | . | CASSFQGSGNTIYF | TGTGCCAGCAGTTTCCAGGGATCGGGAAACACCATATATTTT
TRBJ2-3 | . | TRBV6-1 | . | CASSVRTTGGDTQYF | TGTGCCAGCAGTGTCAGGACTACGGGCGGAGATACGCAGTATTTT
TRBJ2-1 | few | TRBV6-2/TRBV6-3 | . | CASSYGQTYNEQFF | TGTGCCAGCAGTTACGGACAAACCTACAATGAGCAGTTCTTC
TRBJ2-1 | . | TRBV18 | . | CANHFRCQVQFF | TGTGCCAACCACTTCCGCTGTCAAGTCCAGTTCTTC
TRBJ2-3 | . | TRBV27 | TRBD1 | CASSPGTGANTDTQYF | TGTGCCAGCAGCCCCGGGACAGGGGCAAACACAGATACGCAGTATTTT
TRBJ2-2 | . | TRBV29-1 | TRBD1 | CSVDRANTGELFF | TGCAGCGTCGACAGGGCGAACACCGGGGAGCTGTTTTTT
TRBJ2-3 | . | TRBV20-1 | TRBD1 | CSASHRTGSTDTQYF | TGCAGTGCTAGCCACAGGACAGGGAGCACGGATACGCAGTATTTT
TRBJ2-7 | . | TRBV20-1 | . | CSAREGGLGSSYEQYF | TGCAGTGCTAGAGAGGGGGGTCTCGGGAGCTCCTACGAGCAGTACTTC
TRBJ1-1 | . | TRBV9 | TRBD1 | CASSVAGQGGATEAFF | TGTGCCAGCAGCGTAGCGGGACAGGGAGGGGCCACTGAAGCTTTCTTT
TRBJ1-2 | . | TRBV13 | . | CASSLQGTGYTF | TGTGCCAGCAGTTTGCAGGGAACGGGCTACACCTTC
TRBJ2-1 | . | TRBV12-3/TRBV12-4 | . | CASSPLRESRGGFF | TGTGCCAGCAGTCCCCTCCGGGAAAGCCGTGGGGGGTTCTTC
TRBJ2-2 | . | TRBV5-1 | TRBD1 | CASSLRRGPITGELFF | TGCGCCAGCAGCTTACGCAGGGGGCCGATCACCGGGGAGCTGTTTTTT
TRBJ2-3 | . | TRBV4-1 | TRBD2 | CASSQDGGGSSTDTQYF | TGCGCCAGCAGCCAAGATGGCGGGGGTTCTAGCACAGATACGCAGTATTTT
TRBJ2-3 | few | TRBV13 | TRBD2 | CASSSSSGGTDTQYF | TGTGCCAGCAGCTCCTCTAGCGGGGGAACAGATACGCAGTATTTT
TRBJ2-5 | few | TRBV5-1 | TRBD1 | CASSLGGTESTQYF | TGCGCCAGCAGCTTGGGGGGGACAGAGAGCACCCAGTACTTC
TRBJ2-1 | many | TRBV3-1 | TRBD1 | CASSQNRGNEQFF | TGTGCCAGCAGCCAAAACAGGGGGAATGAGCAGTTCTTC
TRBJ2-7 | . | TRBV18 | TRBD1 | CASSPRQGAQEQYF | TGTGCCAGCTCACCCAGACAGGGGGCGCAGGAGCAGTACTTC
TRBJ2-3 | . | TRBV2 | . | CASSVQGGLFGTQYF | TGTGCCAGCAGTGTCCAGGGGGGGTTATTTGGTACGCAGTATTTT
TRBJ2-1 | . | TRBV10-3 | TRBD2 | CAISEPAGTEQFF | TGTGCCATCAGTGAACCAGCGGGGACTGAGCAGTTCTTC
TRBJ2-5 | . | TRBV2 | TRBD1 | CASNRGVEETQYF | TGTGCCAGCAACAGGGGGGTCGAAGAGACCCAGTACTTC
TRBJ2-1 | . | TRBV6-1 | . | CASHLWGDSPTNEQFF | TGTGCCAGCCACCTTTGGGGGGATTCCCCTACTAATGAGCAGTTCTTC
TRBJ2-1 | . | TRBV29-1 | TRBD2 | CSVGVLAGGRDEQLF | TGCAGCGTTGGGGTTTTAGCGGGGGGCCGGGATGAGCAGTTATTC
TRBJ2-5 | few | TRBV12-3/TRBV12-4 | . | CASSFNRAEETQYF | TGTGCCAGCAGCTTTAACAGGGCCGAAGAGACCCAGTACTTC
TRBJ2-6 | . | TRBV10-3 | . | CAISESNEVSGANVLTF | TGTGCCATCAGTGAGTCGAACGAGGTCTCTGGGGCCAACGTCCTGACTTTC
TRBJ2-1 | . | TRBV20-1 | . | CSATRGLSSYNEQFF | TGCAGTGCTACCCGGGGGCTTAGCTCCTACAATGAGCAGTTCTTC
TRBJ2-7 | . | TRBV27 | . | CASSLRPQGANYNEQYF | TGTGCCAGCAGTTTACGGCCCCAAGGGGCCAACTACAATGAGCAGTACTTC
TRBJ1-5 | . | TRBV24-1 | TRBD1 | CATSDSSRDRGFGNQPQHF | TGTGCCACCAGTGATTCGTCCCGGGACAGGGGTTTCGGCAATCAGCCCCAGCATTTT
TRBJ2-7 | . | TRBV21-1 | . | CASSEQGACEQYF | TGTGCCAGCAGCGAACAGGGGGCATGCGAGCAGTACTTC
TRBJ2-7 | . | TRBV5-1 | . | CASSFRSNYEQYF | TGCGCCAGCAGCTTTAGAAGTAACTACGAGCAGTACTTC
TRBJ2-7 | few | TRBV29-1 | TRBD1 | CSVGGGQGAIHEQYF | TGCAGCGTTGGAGGGGGACAGGGGGCGATACACGAGCAGTACTTC
TRBJ2-5 | . | TRBV25-1 | . | CASSESGKVNEQYF | TGTGCCAGCAGTGAATCTGGCAAGGTGAATGAGCAGTACTTC
TRBJ2-5 | once | TRBV7-6 | . | CASTAAGHPQETQYF | TGTGCCAGCACTGCAGCGGGACACCCCCAAGAGACCCAGTACTTC
TRBJ2-3 | . | TRBV12-3/TRBV12-4 | . | CASSFGGTEDTQYF | TGTGCCAGCAGTTTCGGAGGGACAGAAGATACGCAGTATTTT
TRBJ1-1 | . | TRBV20-1 | TRBD1 | CSARGQGASEAFF | TGCAGTGCTAGAGGACAGGGGGCTTCTGAAGCTTTCTTT
TRBJ1-2 | . | TRBV7-9 | . | CASSPHPLDGYTF | TGTGCCAGCAGCCCACACCCACTGGATGGCTACACCTTC
TRBJ1-2 | . | TRBV28 | . | CASSLAGTFYYDYTF | TGTGCCAGCAGTTTGGCCGGGACCTTTTACTATGACTACACCTTC
TRBJ2-5 | . | TRBV20-1 | . | CSARVAGVGETQYF | TGCAGTGCTAGAGTAGCTGGAGTTGGGGAGACCCAGTACTTC
TRBJ2-2 | . | TRBV10-2 | . | CASNGGFDTGELFF | TGCGCCAGCAATGGAGGGTTTGACACCGGGGAGCTGTTTTTT
TRBJ2-2 | once | TRBV5-5 | . | CASSNSGELFF | TGTGCCAGCAGCAACTCCGGGGAGCTGTTTTTT
TRBJ2-5 | once | TRBV6-5 | TRBD2 | CASSYMGQRGRPLGATQYF | TGTGCCAGCAGTTACATGGGTCAGCGGGGGCGGCCTCTGGGCGCGACCCAGTACTTC
TRBJ2-1 | . | TRBV4-1 | TRBD2 | CASSQEGSVAGPYNEQFF | TGCGCCAGCAGCCAAGAGGGTTCGGTAGCGGGGCCGTACAATGAGCAGTTCTTC